This TCR beta chain was found in a study of spatial heterogeneity in lung cancer (dated 2019 in TCRdb). For the study in its entirety: Beta-chain transcripts were consistently detected in greater numbers than alpha-chain transcripts, which likely reflects a higher abundance of beta-chain transcripts. In the raw uncorrected reads, each unique combination of TCR and UMI appeared more than ten times on average. At surgery, hundreds of tumor regions, roughly 62 matched nontumor lung samples and 56 PBMC samples were TCR-sequenced for both alpha and beta chains. TCR alpha and beta repertoires were quantitatively compared across multiple tumor regions, matched nontumor lung and blood in non-small cell lung cancer. TCR repertoire features were related to nonsynonymous mutation counts determined by whole-exome sequencing of tumor tissue. Broad study findings and their caveats: Confirming at a functional level the hypothesis that regional TCRs recognize regional mutations was considered to require additional single-cell paired TCR alpha and beta sequencing.

This clonotype was recorded many times. The target of this receptor is not known. Base qualities are missing; no much larger clone stands one base away. V loses 4 bases of germline sequence and J loses 1 base, and the interval between the two ends is 13 bases. The CDR3 numbers 16 residues from cysteine through phenylalanine. Only the CDR3 region is kept as DNA, spanning 48 bases read in frame from base 1. CDR1 and CDR2 are drawn from the germline V gene: MDHEN, SYDVKM. Reading the label with the study, this specimen's time point is: sample taken at primary tumor resection. The donors were 70 or so patients from the lung TRACERx cohort who had early-stage, untreated non-small cell lung cancer. TCR sequencing used whole RNA extracted from tumor and nontumor lung tissue, or from cryopreserved PBMC samples, without cell sorting. A patient was chosen for TCR sequencing only when enough RNA was available from at least two tumor regions. Before being selected, tumor and adjacent nontumor lung specimens were reviewed by a lung pathologist.

The library was produced with 5' RACE. Data came from a NextSeq 500. To allow correction of PCR and sequencing errors, the TCR library protocol tagged every TCR cDNA molecule with a unique molecular identifier. In the authors' own workflow: Decombinator tools were used for TCR identification, UMI-based error correction and CDR3 extraction. Expanded TCRs were defined as those above a frequency of 2 per 1,000, corresponding to the top 1% of the tumor frequency distribution. Renyi diversity was computed with the R vegan package after each repertoire had been subsampled 100 times to 5,000 TCRs. To build CDR3 similarity networks, amino acid triplet string-kernel similarity was used, and CDR3s were connected when their pairwise similarity was above 0.82. The public sequencing data were trimmed at Q25 with fastp and processed into clonotypes with MiXCR by TCRdb, which kept only in-frame beta chains. Merged by CDR3 protein, the rows form single entries marked with the most common genes and DNA. These V and J calls derive from TCRdb rather than the authors' analysis. The sample table contains about 39,000 distinct CDR3 sequences; only one count was recorded for around 3.1% of them. Around 36% of the sample is held by the ten biggest clonotypes.

The TCR comes from a male donor with early-stage non-small cell lung cancer. The rearranged chain carries TRBV28 and TRBJ1-4; the best D guess is TRBD1, with 5 bases matching. The sequences come from normal lung tissue next to the tumor, collected at surgery. The CDR3: CASSSYRGGTNEKLFF. The nucleotide sequence reads TGTGCCAGCAGTTCCTACCGTGGGGGAACTAATGAAAAACTGTTTTTT.